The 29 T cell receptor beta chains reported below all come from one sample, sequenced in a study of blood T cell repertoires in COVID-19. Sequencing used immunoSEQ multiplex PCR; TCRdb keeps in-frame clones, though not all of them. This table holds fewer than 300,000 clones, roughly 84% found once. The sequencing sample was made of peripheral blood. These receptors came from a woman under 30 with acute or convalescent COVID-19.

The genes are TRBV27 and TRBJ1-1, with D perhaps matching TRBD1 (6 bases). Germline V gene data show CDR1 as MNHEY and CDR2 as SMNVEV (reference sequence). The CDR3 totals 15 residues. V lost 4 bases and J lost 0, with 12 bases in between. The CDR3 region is CASSYGGAVNTEAFF. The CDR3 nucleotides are TGTGCCAGCAGTTATGGGGGGGCCGTGAACACTGAAGCTTTCTTT.

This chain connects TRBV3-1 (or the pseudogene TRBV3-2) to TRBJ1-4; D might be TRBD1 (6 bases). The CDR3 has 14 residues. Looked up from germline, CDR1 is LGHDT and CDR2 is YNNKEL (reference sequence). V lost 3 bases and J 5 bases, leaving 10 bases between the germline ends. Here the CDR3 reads CASSHRQGNEKLFF. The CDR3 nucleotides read TGTGCCAGCAGCCATCGGCAGGGGAATGAAAAACTGTTTTTT.

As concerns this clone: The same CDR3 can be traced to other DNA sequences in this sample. The CDR3 DNA follows: TGTGCCAGCAGCCCAAGCGGGAGGGCCTACGAGCAGTACTTC. This encodes CASSPSGRAYEQYF. The chain uses TRBV3-1 (or the pseudogene TRBV3-2) and TRBJ2-7, with 10 bases fitting TRBD2. The CDR3 totals 14 residues. Germline V CDR1 and CDR2: LGHDT, YNNKEL (reference sequence). The V and J ends lost 4 bases and 2 bases, in that order; junction bases with no gene match: 2.

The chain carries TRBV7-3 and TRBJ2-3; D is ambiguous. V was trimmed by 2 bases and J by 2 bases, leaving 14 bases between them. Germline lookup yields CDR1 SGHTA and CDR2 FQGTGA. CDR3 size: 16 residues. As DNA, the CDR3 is TGTGCCAGCAGCTTAGGGCAGGCTCTGCTCACAGATACGCAGTATTTT. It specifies CASSLGQALLTDTQYF.

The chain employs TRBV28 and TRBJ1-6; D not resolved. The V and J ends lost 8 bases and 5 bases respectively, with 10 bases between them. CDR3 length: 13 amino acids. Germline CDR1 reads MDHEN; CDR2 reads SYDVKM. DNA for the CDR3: TGTGCCAGCGGCGGGCAGAATAATTCACCCCTCCACTTT. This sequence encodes CASGGQNNSPLHF.

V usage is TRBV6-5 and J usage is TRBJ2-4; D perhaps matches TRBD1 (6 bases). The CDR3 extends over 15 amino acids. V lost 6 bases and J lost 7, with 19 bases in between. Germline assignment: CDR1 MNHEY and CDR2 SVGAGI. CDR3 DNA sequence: TGTGCCAGCAGCGGAACAGGGACGGCGGAGAACATTCAGTACTTC. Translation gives CASSGTGTAENIQYF.

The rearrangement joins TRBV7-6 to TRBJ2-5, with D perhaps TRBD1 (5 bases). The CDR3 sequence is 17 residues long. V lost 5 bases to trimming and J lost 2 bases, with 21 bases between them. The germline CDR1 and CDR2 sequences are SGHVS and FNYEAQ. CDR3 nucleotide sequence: TGTGCCAGCAGCCCCCAGGGTCCCCGAGAGATACAAGAGACCCAGTACTTC. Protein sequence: CASSPQGPREIQETQYF.

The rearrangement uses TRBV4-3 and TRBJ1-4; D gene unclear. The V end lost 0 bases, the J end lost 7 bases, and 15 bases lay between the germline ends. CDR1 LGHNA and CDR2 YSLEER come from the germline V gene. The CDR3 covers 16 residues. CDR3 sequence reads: CASSQDPLADGEKLFF. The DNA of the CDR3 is TGCGCCAGCAGCCAAGATCCCCTGGCCGATGGTGAAAAACTGTTTTTT.

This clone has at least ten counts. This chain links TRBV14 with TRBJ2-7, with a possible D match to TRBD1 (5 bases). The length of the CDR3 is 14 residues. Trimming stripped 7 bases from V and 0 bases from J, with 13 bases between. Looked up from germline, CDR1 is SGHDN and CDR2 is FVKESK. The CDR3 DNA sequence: TGTGCCAGCAAACTGTCAGGGATCTCCTACGAGCAGTACTTC. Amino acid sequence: CASKLSGISYEQYF. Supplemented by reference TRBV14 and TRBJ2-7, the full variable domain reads EAGVTQFPSHSVIEKGQTVTLRCDPISGHDNLYWYRRVMGKEIKFLLHFVKESKQDESGMPNNRFLAERTGGTYSTLKVQPAELEDSGVYFCASKLSGISYEQYFGPGTRLTVT.

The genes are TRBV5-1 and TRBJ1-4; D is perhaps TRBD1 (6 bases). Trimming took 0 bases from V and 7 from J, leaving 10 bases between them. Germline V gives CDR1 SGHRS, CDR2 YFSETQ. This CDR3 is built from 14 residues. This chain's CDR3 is CASSLDRASEKLFF. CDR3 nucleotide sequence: TGCGCCAGCAGCTTGGACAGGGCTAGTGAAAAACTGTTTTTT. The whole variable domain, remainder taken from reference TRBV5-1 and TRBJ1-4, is KAGVTQTPRYLIKTRGQQVTLSCSPISGHRSVSWYQQTPGQGLQFLFEYFSETQRNKGNFPGRFSGRQFSNSRSEMNVSTLELGDSALYLCASSLDRASEKLFFGSGTQLSVL.

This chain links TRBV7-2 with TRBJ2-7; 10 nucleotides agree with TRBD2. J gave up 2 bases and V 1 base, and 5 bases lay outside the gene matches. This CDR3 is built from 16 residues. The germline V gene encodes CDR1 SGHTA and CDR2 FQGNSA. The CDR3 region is CASSLVPLAGAYEQYF. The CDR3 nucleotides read TGTGCCAGCAGCTTAGTCCCTCTAGCGGGAGCCTACGAGCAGTACTTC.

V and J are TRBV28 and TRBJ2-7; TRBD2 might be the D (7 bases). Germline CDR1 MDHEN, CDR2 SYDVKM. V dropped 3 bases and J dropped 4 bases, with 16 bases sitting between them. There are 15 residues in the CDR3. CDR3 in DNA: TGTGCCAGCAGTTTGAGACAGGCCGGGAGGTACGAGCAGTACTTC. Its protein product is CASSLRQAGRYEQYF.

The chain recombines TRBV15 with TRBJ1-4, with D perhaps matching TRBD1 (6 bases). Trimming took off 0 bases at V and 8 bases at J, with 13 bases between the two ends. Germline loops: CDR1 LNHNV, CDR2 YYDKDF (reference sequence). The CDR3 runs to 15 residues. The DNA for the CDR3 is TGTGCCACCAGCAGAGATGGGCAGGGGCGGGAAAAACTGTTTTTT. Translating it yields CATSRDGQGREKLFF.

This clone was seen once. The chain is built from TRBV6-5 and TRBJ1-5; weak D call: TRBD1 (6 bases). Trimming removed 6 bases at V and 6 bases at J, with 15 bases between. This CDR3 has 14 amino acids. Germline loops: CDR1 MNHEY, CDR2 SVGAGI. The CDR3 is CASSSTGWSQPQHF. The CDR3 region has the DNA TGTGCCAGCAGCTCCACAGGGTGGAGTCAGCCCCAGCATTTT.

CDR3 DNA sequence: TGCACCAGCAGCCTTCTAAGGGAGCGGGAGGGGAATGAGCAGTTCTTC. Encoded protein: CTSSLLREREGNEQFF. The chain has TRBV1 and TRBJ2-1; the table's D call of TRBD2 was not tested on the DNA. TRBV1 is given as a pseudogene. The CDR3 runs to 16 residues.

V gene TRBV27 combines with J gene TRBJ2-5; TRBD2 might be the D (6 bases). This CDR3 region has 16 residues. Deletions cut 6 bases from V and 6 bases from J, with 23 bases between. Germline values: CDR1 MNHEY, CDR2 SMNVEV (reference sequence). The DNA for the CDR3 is TGTGCCAGCAGAGAAGATACCACTACTAGCCGGCAGACCCAGTACTTC. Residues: CASREDTTTSRQTQYF.

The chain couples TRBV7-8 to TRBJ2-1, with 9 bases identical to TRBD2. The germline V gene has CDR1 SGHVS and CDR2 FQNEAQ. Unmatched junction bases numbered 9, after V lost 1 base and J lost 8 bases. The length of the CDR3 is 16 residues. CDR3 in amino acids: CASSLGGLATPDEQFF. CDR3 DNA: TGTGCCAGCAGCTTAGGGGGACTAGCTACACCCGATGAGCAGTTCTTC.

In DNA, the CDR3 is TGTGCCAGCAGTCGACAGCAGGGCGGGGGTCGCACTGAAGCTTTCTTT. Amino acid sequence: CASSRQQGGGRTEAFF. This rearrangement joins TRBV11-2 to TRBJ1-1; TRBD1 might be the D (5 bases). Trimming left V 6 bases short and J 4 bases short, with 21 bases between. Germline CDR1 SGHAT, CDR2 FQNNGV. This CDR3 has 16 residues.

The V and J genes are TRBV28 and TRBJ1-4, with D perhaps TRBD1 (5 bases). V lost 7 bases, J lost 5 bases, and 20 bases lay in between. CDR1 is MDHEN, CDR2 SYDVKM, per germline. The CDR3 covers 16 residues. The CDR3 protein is CASTKGWEGANEKLFF. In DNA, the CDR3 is TGTGCCAGCACTAAGGGTTGGGAAGGGGCGAATGAAAAACTGTTTTTT.

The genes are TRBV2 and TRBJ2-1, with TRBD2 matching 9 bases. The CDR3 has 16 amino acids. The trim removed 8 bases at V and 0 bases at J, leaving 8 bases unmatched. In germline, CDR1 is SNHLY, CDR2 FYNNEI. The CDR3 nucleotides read TGTGCCAGCGTAACTAGCGGGCTGAGCTCCTACAATGAGCAGTTCTTC. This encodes CASVTSGLSSYNEQFF.

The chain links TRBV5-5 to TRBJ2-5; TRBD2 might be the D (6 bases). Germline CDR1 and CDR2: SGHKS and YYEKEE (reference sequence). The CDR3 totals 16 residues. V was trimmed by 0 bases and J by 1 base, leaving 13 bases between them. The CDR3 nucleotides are TGTGCCAGCAGCTTGGCCGGACGGGGGATCCAAGAGACCCAGTACTTC. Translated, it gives CASSLAGRGIQETQYF.

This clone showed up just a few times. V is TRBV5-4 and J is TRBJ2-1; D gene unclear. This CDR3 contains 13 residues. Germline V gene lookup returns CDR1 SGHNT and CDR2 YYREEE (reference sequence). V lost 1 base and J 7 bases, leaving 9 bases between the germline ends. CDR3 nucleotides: TGTGCCAGCAGCTTGTGGCCTTGGAATGAGCAGTTCTTC. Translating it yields CASSLWPWNEQFF.

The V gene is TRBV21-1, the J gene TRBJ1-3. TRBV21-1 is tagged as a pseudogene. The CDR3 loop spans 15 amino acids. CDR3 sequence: CASSVAGNTGNTIYF. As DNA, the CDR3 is TGTGCCAGCAGTGTTGCGGGGAACACTGGAAACACCATATATTTT.

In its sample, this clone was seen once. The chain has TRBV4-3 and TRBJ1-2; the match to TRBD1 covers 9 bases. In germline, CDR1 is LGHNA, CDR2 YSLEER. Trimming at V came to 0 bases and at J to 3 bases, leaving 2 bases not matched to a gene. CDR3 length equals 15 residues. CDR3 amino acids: CASSQDRQGDYGYTF. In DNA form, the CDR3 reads TGCGCCAGCAGCCAAGACCGACAGGGGGACTATGGCTACACCTTC.

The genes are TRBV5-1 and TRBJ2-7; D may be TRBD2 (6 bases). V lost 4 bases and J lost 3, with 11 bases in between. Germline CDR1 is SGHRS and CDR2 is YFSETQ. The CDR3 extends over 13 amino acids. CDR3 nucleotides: TGCGCCAGCAGCCTATCGGGAGTCTACGAGCAGTACTTC. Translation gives CASSLSGVYEQYF.

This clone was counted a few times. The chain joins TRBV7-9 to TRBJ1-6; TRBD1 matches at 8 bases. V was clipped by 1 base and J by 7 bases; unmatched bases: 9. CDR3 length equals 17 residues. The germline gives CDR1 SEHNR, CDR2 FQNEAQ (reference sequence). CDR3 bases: TGTGCCAGCAGCTTAGTGTTTTCAACAGGGGGAAATTCACCCCTCCACTTT. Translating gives CASSLVFSTGGNSPLHF.

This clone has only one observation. CDR3: CASSGLYGLNSPLHF. The CDR3 DNA follows: TGTGCCAGCAGTGGGTTGTACGGGTTAAATTCACCCCTCCACTTT. The gene calls are TRBV25-1 and TRBJ1-6; D gene ambiguous. The V and J ends lost 4 bases and 7 bases respectively, with 14 bases between them. The CDR3 extends over 15 amino acids. From germline, CDR1 is MGHDK and CDR2 SYGVNS.

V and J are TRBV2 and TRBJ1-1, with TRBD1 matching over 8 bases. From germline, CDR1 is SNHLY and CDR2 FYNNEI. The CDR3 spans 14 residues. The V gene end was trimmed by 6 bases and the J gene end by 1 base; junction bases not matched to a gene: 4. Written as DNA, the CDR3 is TGTGCCAGCAGCGAACAGGGGGAGAACACTGAAGCTTTCTTT. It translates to CASSEQGENTEAFF.

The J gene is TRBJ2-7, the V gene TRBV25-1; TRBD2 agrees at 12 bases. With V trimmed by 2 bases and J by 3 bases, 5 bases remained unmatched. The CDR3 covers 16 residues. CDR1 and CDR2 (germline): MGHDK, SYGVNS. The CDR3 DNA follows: TGTGCCAGCAGTGAAGGTCTAGCGGGAGGGATCTACGAGCAGTACTTC. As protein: CASSEGLAGGIYEQYF.